Listed below are T cell receptor beta chains from one sample, sequenced in a study of cytomegalovirus exposure and HLA in healthy donors. The table came from immunoSEQ multiplex PCR; TCRdb's copy has only in-frame clones and leaves some out. The data contain about 170,000 clones, over 75% of them seen just once; the ten biggest clones take up approximately 2.4%. Sequencing was carried out using PBMCs. The receptor source for this set is a male donor in good health and CMV-seronegative. Both conserved end residues are part of each CDR3. A D gene is named only where the DNA matches it firmly. Rows give clone size only sometimes, using once, few, many, or a class for an expanded clone.

D gene	clone size	V gene	J gene	CDR3 DNA	CDR3 protein
.	.	TRBV27	TRBJ1-2	TGTGCCAGCAGCAACGGGACTATCTATGGCTACACCTTC	CASSNGTIYGYTF
TRBD1	.	TRBV5-1	TRBJ1-3	TGCGCCAGCAGCTGGGGGACAGGAGGAAACACCATATATTTT	CASSWGTGGNTIYF
.	.	TRBV6-1	TRBJ1-1	TGTGCCAGCAGTCCACGGACACCGGCGCAAGCTTTCTTT	CASSPRTPAQAFF
.	.	TRBV7-2	TRBJ1-2	TGTGCCAGCAGCTTAGACTCTAACTATGGCTACACCTTC	CASSLDSNYGYTF
TRBD1	.	TRBV5-4	TRBJ2-1	TGTGCCAGCAGCCTGGACAGGGGGCATTTCAATGAGCAGTTCTTC	CASSLDRGHFNEQFF
TRBD1	.	TRBV19	TRBJ1-2	TGTGCCAGTAATCTAGGGGACAGAAAGGCGTATGGCTACACCTTC	CASNLGDRKAYGYTF
.	.	TRBV14	TRBJ1-2	TGTGCCAGCAGCCAAGTAGGACAGAACTATGGCTACACCTTC	CASSQVGQNYGYTF
.	.	TRBV7-9	TRBJ1-6	TGTGCCAGCAGCGGAACAGGGCCACCCCTCCACTTT	CASSGTGPPLHF
TRBD1	.	TRBV10-3	TRBJ1-3	TGTGCCATCGGAACAGGGGAGAGAGGTGGAAACACCATATATTTT	CAIGTGERGGNTIYF
.	.	TRBV5-1	TRBJ2-2	TGCGCCAGCAGATCTGCGCGCGCAGGGAACACCGGGGAGCTGTTTTTT	CASRSARAGNTGELFF
TRBD1	.	TRBV5-1	TRBJ2-1	TGCGCCAGCAGCCCGGGACAGGGTGCCCTTAATGAGCAGTTCTTC	CASSPGQGALNEQFF
.	.	TRBV14	TRBJ1-3	TGTGCCAGCAGCCTTTCAGGCTCTGGAAACACCATATATTTT	CASSLSGSGNTIYF
TRBD1	.	TRBV11-2	TRBJ1-3	TGTGCCAGCAGCTTAGCTCCAGGGGGCGCGATAGGAAACACCACATATTTT	CASSLAPGGAIGNTTYF
.	.	TRBV10-2	TRBJ1-4	TGCGCCAGCAGCCCGGAGAATTATGAAAAACTGTTTTTT	CASSPENYEKLFF
TRBD2	.	TRBV10-1	TRBJ2-7	TGCGCCAGCAGTGAGTCTTTAGCGGGGGGCAACTACGAGCAGTACTTC	CASSESLAGGNYEQYF
TRBD1	.	TRBV6-5	TRBJ1-1	TGTGCCAGCAGCCAACAGGGGGCCGGACGGTTAGCTTTCTTT	CASSQQGAGRLAFF
.	.	TRBV19	TRBJ2-7	TGTGCCAGTAGTCTAAATCAGGGACATTCCTACGAGCAGTACTTC	CASSLNQGHSYEQYF
.	few	TRBV7-9	TRBJ1-4	TGTGCCAGCAGCTTAAGCGGGAGTGAAAAACTGTTTTTT	CASSLSGSEKLFF
.	few	TRBV5-1	TRBJ2-3	TGCGCCAGCAGCCTCCGGGAGACTAGCACAGATACGCAGTATTTT	CASSLRETSTDTQYF
TRBD1	once	TRBV6-6	TRBJ2-7	TGTGCCAGCAGACAGGGGACGGAAACCTACGAGCAGTACTTC	CASRQGTETYEQYF
TRBD1	.	TRBV28	TRBJ1-6	TGTGCCAGCAGTCCCCCGACAGGGTTTGATTCACCCCTCCACTTT	CASSPPTGFDSPLHF
.	.	TRBV5-1	TRBJ2-6	TGCGCCAGCAGCTCCAGGGTTACTGGGGCCAACGTCCTGACTTTC	CASSSRVTGANVLTF
.	.	TRBV11-2	TRBJ1-6	TGTGCCAGCAGCTTCTTGCGGGATTCACCCCTCCACTTT	CASSFLRDSPLHF
TRBD2	.	TRBV9	TRBJ2-3	TGTGCCAGCAGCGTAACCCCTATGGCGGGGGTTAGCACAGATACGCAGTATTTT	CASSVTPMAGVSTDTQYF
TRBD1	.	TRBV18	TRBJ1-3	TGTGCCAGCTCACGTACCCTCCAGGGGGCTTCTGGAAACACCATATATTTT	CASSRTLQGASGNTIYF
TRBD1	once	TRBV2	TRBJ2-5	TGTGCCAGCAAGGGACAGGGGTGGAGTAGCGAGTACTTC	CASKGQGWSSEYF
.	.	TRBV2	TRBJ1-2	TGTGCCAGCAGCCAGGATACTAACTATGGCTACACCTTC	CASSQDTNYGYTF
.	.	TRBV7-7	TRBJ2-2	TGTGCCAGCAGCTGGGGCACCCCTTCGACCGGGGAGCTGTTTTTT	CASSWGTPSTGELFF
.	.	TRBV4-2	TRBJ1-3	TGTGCCAGCAGCCAAGCGACAGTCTCTTCTGGAAACACCATATATTTT	CASSQATVSSGNTIYF
.	.	TRBV7-9	TRBJ2-7	TGTGCCAGCAGCCCCGGCTACGAGCAGTACTTC	CASSPGYEQYF
TRBD2	.	TRBV5-1	TRBJ2-2	TGCGCCAGCAGCTCCCCTAGGGCTAGCGGTGGGAAGAACACCGGGGAGCTGTTTTTT	CASSSPRASGGKNTGELFF
.	.	TRBV7-2	TRBJ2-7	TGTGCCAGCAGCTTAAGGTCAAGTGGGGCCATCTCCTACGAGCAGTACTTC	CASSLRSSGAISYEQYF
TRBD1	.	TRBV6-6	TRBJ2-1	TGTGCCAGCAGTCCCTTTGGGACAGGGGGCTACAATGAGCAGTTCTTC	CASSPFGTGGYNEQFF
TRBD1	.	TRBV2	TRBJ1-2	TGTGCCAGCAGTGAAGCCGGGGGACAGGGTGGAGGCTACACCTTC	CASSEAGGQGGGYTF
TRBD1	.	TRBV9	TRBJ1-6	TGTGCCAGCAGCGCCTCAGGGGGACGTTCACCCCTCCACTTT	CASSASGGRSPLHF
.	once	TRBV5-1	TRBJ1-2	TGCGCCAGCAGCACCACAGGACGGAGCAACTATGGCTACACCTTC	CASSTTGRSNYGYTF
TRBD2	.	TRBV11-2	TRBJ2-3	TGTGCCAGCAGCCCAAGGGTCATTGGCGGGGGGGAAGATACGCAGTATTTT	CASSPRVIGGGEDTQYF
TRBD1	.	TRBV9	TRBJ2-5	TGTGCCAGCAGCGTCGACAGGGGAAAGACCCAGTACTTC	CASSVDRGKTQYF
TRBD1	.	TRBV5-1	TRBJ2-1	TGCGCCAGCAGCCCCCAACCGGGGACAGGGCATAATGAGCAGTTCTTC	CASSPQPGTGHNEQFF
TRBD1	.	TRBV11-2	TRBJ2-4	TGTGCCAGCAGCGTGAAGGGACAGGGTGAGAACATTCAGTACTTC	CASSVKGQGENIQYF
.	.	TRBV27	TRBJ2-7	TGTGCCAGCGGAGAGTTCCGGACAGTCTCCTACGAGCAGTACTTC	CASGEFRTVSYEQYF
.	.	TRBV18	TRBJ1-5	TGTGCCAGCTCACCTACAGGGAACCAGGGTCAGCCCCAGCATTTT	CASSPTGNQGQPQHF
TRBD2	.	TRBV5-1	TRBJ2-3	TGCGCCAGCAGACTTGGGGGGGGCACAGATACGCAGTATTTT	CASRLGGGTDTQYF
TRBD2	.	TRBV5-6	TRBJ2-7	TGTGCCAGCAGCTTGGTTCCGGGGGGCTACGAGCAGTACTTC	CASSLVPGGYEQYF
TRBD2	.	TRBV15	TRBJ2-7	TGTGCCACCAGCATCGGGCGGGGGGCTTACGAGCAGTACTTC	CATSIGRGAYEQYF
TRBD2	.	TRBV7-9	TRBJ2-5	TGTGCCAGCAGCCCCGGGACTATGTACCAAGAGACCCAGTACTTC	CASSPGTMYQETQYF
.	.	TRBV27	TRBJ1-2	TGTGCCAGCAGCCTACAGGGTACTTCCCCTAACTATGGCTACACCTTC	CASSLQGTSPNYGYTF
TRBD1	.	TRBV6-1	TRBJ1-1	TGTGCCAGCAGTGGACACAGGGGCCCTGAAGCTTTCTTT	CASSGHRGPEAFF
.	.	TRBV18	TRBJ1-2	TGTGCCAGCTCCCCCATGGACAGTTCAAACTATGGCTACACCTTC	CASSPMDSSNYGYTF
.	.	TRBV25-1	TRBJ1-1	TGTGCCAGCAGTAGGGGTATGAACACTGAAGCTTTCTTT	CASSRGMNTEAFF